This TCR beta chain was obtained from a study of cytomegalovirus exposure and HLA in healthy donors (dated by TCRdb to between 2016 and 2019). Regarding the complete study: According to an earlier analysis of 587 of the donors, about 170 million T cells yielded 117 million unique TCR beta sequences and 276 Gb of sequence data. Typing coverage differed by locus: A, B, C, DRB1 and DQB1 were typed in about 620-630 donors, DQA1 in 500 to 550, DPA1 in approximately 610, and DPB1 in 472. Of the roughly 400 genotyped donors, less than 85% were placed in the genetic ancestry cluster associated with self-reported Caucasian donors. The study aimed to test whether signatures of past pathogen exposure could be identified by cataloging public T cell receptors. Five DR-DQ haplotypes were handled as single units for association and clustering, since linkage in the cohort was strong. Rather than drawing on any new phenotypic data, the later analysis identified candidate immune exposures from TCR beta sequences and the way those sequences occurred across donors. A later genetic analysis used genome-wide SNP genotypes for about 55% of the 666 donors, treating that subset as a discovery cohort. High-throughput TCR immunosequencing, statistical association of individual TCRs with disease status, and machine learning were combined to predict cytomegalovirus infection status. Donor age, sex, ethnicity and CMV serostatus were compiled alongside the repertoire data. The T cell repertoires of around 670 subjects were profiled by immunosequencing and related to cytomegalovirus serostatus. An earlier analysis of some 500 of the donors used high-throughput TCR beta sequencing to judge whether each TCR beta V gene segment behaved as functional or pseudogenic. To study patterns of TCR occurrence, a later analysis re-analyzed previously published TCR beta repertoires from under 750 donors and added high-resolution HLA genotyping. Along with the approximately 620-subject first cohort, a separate validation cohort of over a hundred different subjects was used. All discovery cohort repertoires had been generated on a single sequencing platform. Class I and class II HLA loci were covered by the typing at four-digit resolution. An early release covering roughly 600 HLA-typed donors comprised about 320 gigabases of sequencing data and around 80 million unique TCR sequences. Among a few hundred genotyped donors of the cohort, an average of around 240,000 unique TCR beta nucleotide sequences were sequenced per donor, around 20% of them non-productive. Here is what the overall study found, with its caveats: In an earlier analysis of about 600 of the donors, most TCR beta V segments appeared in productive rearrangements about 87% or about 30% of the time, broadly matching IMGT annotations. In a later analysis, 15,000 to 20,000 TCR beta sequences were associated with specific HLA alleles at a false discovery rate of 0.05. V-gene and J-gene trimming of TCR beta chains was associated with a missense DCLRE1C variant in a later genetic analysis, and the association was replicated in an independent cohort. Roughly uniform sequencing depth across donors was assumed in presence/absence analyses, although this assumption may not hold. A cluster of highly shared sequence variants was judged likely to be a technical artifact of the sequencing pipeline. Some IMGT-functional V segments, including TRBV6-2 and TRBV6-3, could not be distinguished by the 87-base-pair reads and were therefore excluded. For the cohort, immune exposure information was limited to CMV serostatus. The classifier was reported to diagnose cytomegalovirus status with high specificity and sensitivity in both the original and validation cohorts. When HLA alleles, especially DR and DQ, strongly co-occurred, TCR associations were difficult to assign to individual alleles. In a later analysis, the rate of TCR association differed among HLA loci, with DRB1 alleles having the most associated TCRs and HLA-C alleles having the fewest. HLA typing was unavailable for some donors at each locus, so association tests used only the typed subset. Across donors, most TCR sequences were observed very rarely, whereas some public TCRs were present in many individuals. According to the authors, the approach could potentially be generalized to other disease states and immunological phenotypes. In vitro tests confirmed that three of the cytomegalovirus-associated TCR beta chains recognize cytomegalovirus antigens. A total of 150 or so TCR beta chains were listed by the study as associated with cytomegalovirus. In a later analysis, HLA-associated TCR beta chains showed more clonal expansion and lower generation probabilities than non-associated chains that were equally common. Several of the top co-occurrence clusters appeared to be linked to parvovirus B19, influenza, CMV and Epstein-Barr virus, according to a later analysis. A later analysis found that most CMV-associated TCR beta chains appeared HLA-restricted, with HLA associations seemingly driven largely by CMV exposure. Only TCR beta chains were sequenced in this cohort, and the absence of alpha or paired-chain data limited detectable features. Because counts were too low, around 18 rarely observed V segments, including chromosome 9 orphons, were left out of the earlier analysis of approximately 500 of the donors. Correlated functional status among segregating V segments might be attributable to linkage disequilibrium, but an unknown experimental factor could not be ruled out. A further reported finding was that TCR beta sequences accurately predicted the HLA-A and HLA-B alleles for most subjects in the first cohort. A later genetic analysis reported fewer N-insertions in productive TCRs among donors in an Asian-associated ancestry cluster than the roughly 640-donor mean.

Details on this clone: Its binding antigen is unknown. Per-base qualities were not stored, and no clone one base away is much larger.

The library was prepared using the immunoSEQ multiplex PCR assay. For the multiplex PCR, a mixture combining 60 forward primers for TCR Vbeta segments and 13 reverse primers for TCR Jbeta segments was used. A multiplex PCR assay on genomic DNA amplified the CDR3 region of rearranged TCR beta genes. Amplified TCR beta libraries were sequenced as 87-base-pair reads on the Illumina HiSeq System. For the original study's pipeline: In a later analysis, tens of millions of unique TCR beta chains were counted across the 650 to 750 repertoires, and roughly 11 million of these chains were shared by at least two donors. Raw reads were error-corrected and collapsed into unique sequences with a nearest-neighbor algorithm that merged closely related sequences to remove PCR and sequencing errors. V, D and J gene segments were assigned by aligning CDR3 sequences to IMGT reference sequences. Each retained sequence needed at least a six-nucleotide match to both a V gene segment and a J gene segment. Rearrangements were called productive when the CDR3 lacked stop codons and stayed in frame with V and J; all others were non-productive. Following IMGT convention, CDR3 was defined as the stretch from the second conserved V-encoded cysteine to the conserved J-encoded phenylalanine. Sequences without an unambiguous match to a single V gene segment were excluded from the earlier analysis of several hundred of the donors. An earlier analysis of about 590 of the donors classified V segments as functional when productive rearrangements were above 56.7% and as segregating when the standard deviation between donors was above 5%. To diagnose cytomegalovirus status from the catalog of TCR beta chain sequences, a statistical classification framework was built. In a later analysis, TCR nucleotide sequences were compared against IMGT/GENE-DB human TR gene sequences so that V and J genes could be assigned. The TCRdist pipeline was used in a later analysis to assign CDR3 sequences and most-parsimonious VDJ recombination scenarios. In a later analysis, every TCR beta chain was defined by the combination of its CDR3 amino acid sequence and its V-gene family, and reads without a unique V-gene family were dropped. In a later analysis, fewer than 600 highly shared, low-generation-probability nucleotide sequences were removed to address suspected cross-contamination and a sequencing artifact. In a later analysis, a clonal expansion index was calculated for each public chain from normalized within-repertoire ranks of inferred template counts. A later analysis computed generation probabilities with a VDJ recombination model fitted to out-of-frame rearrangements, and checked the results against IGoR. A later analysis scored TCR-TCR, TCR-HLA and TCR-CMV co-occurrence with hypergeometric tests, applying a repertoire-size bias correction to TCR pairs. A later analysis estimated false discovery rates by permuting HLA or CMV assignments 20 times. A later analysis grouped co-occurring TCRs with DBSCAN, adding TCRdist sequence similarity when clustering within HLA-allele-positive subsets. Repertoires with fewer than 30,000 or more than 120,000 public chains, plus five repertoires with anomalous nucleotide sharing, were excluded from co-occurrence clustering. TCRdb stores this immuneACCESS table with in-frame sequences only. Part of the clones is absent; in the studies checked, under half of the shortfall reflects unresolved V genes, and no reason is known for the rest. The DNA gave D and trimming, while V, J and clone size come from that table. The sample table shows some 150,000 clones, and approximately 84% are seen once. The ten biggest clones cover about 2.1% of the sample.

In total, approximately 690 healthy bone marrow donors made up the cohort. All cohort members were sampled while nominally healthy, although unrecorded immune exposures were likely present. The donor tested CMV seronegative, placing the donor among the 350 or so seronegative members of the cohort. A peripheral blood sample was collected from each donor, and TCR beta sequencing was performed on peripheral blood mononuclear cells. The Qiagen DNeasy Blood Extraction Kit was used to extract genomic DNA from the blood cell samples. CDR1 and CDR2, looked up from the germline V gene, are KGHSH and LQKENI. The CDR3 starts with the cysteine, ends with the phenylalanine, and has 15 residues. Of all the DNA, just the CDR3 is kept, 45 bases in frame from base 1. At the junction V is shortened by 3 bases and J by 4 bases, with 15 bases in between.

The sample comprised PBMCs. The sequence was obtained from a woman younger than 35 in good health and CMV-seronegative. The sequence is built from TRBV18 and TRBJ1-2, with TRBD1 tentatively as D gene (5 bases match). The DNA reads TGTGCCAGCTCACCTACGACAGTAACCCCCTATGGCTACACCTTC. It codes for CASSPTTVTPYGYTF.